This T cell receptor (beta chain) was documented in a study of OX40 agonist ivuxolimab in advanced cancers. A remark on this clone: The antigen is unknown.

The study's findings and limits: At 0.1 to 3.0 mg/kg, clonal expansion of CD4+ and CD8+ blood T cells had occurred by week 6.

This CDR3 has 16 amino acids. Germline trimming cut 0 bases from V and 4 bases from J; bases unmatched to any gene: 5. Per germline, CDR1 SNHLY and CDR2 FYNNEI. Assay: immunoSEQ multiplex PCR; the TCRdb copy retains only in-frame clones and omits some. The sample carries 50,000 or so clones, around 87% recorded once. This receptor was obtained from an adult with an advanced solid tumor such as melanoma, head and neck, liver or kidney cancer. Sample: CD4+ or CD8+ T cells sorted from blood, taken in a trial of the OX40 agonist ivuxolimab. The chain links TRBV2 to TRBJ2-2; 7 bases agree with TRBD2. The CDR3 region has the DNA TGTGCCAGCAGTGAAGCGGCTAGCGGAGCCACCGGGGAGCTGTTTTTT. This sequence encodes CASSEAASGATGELFF.